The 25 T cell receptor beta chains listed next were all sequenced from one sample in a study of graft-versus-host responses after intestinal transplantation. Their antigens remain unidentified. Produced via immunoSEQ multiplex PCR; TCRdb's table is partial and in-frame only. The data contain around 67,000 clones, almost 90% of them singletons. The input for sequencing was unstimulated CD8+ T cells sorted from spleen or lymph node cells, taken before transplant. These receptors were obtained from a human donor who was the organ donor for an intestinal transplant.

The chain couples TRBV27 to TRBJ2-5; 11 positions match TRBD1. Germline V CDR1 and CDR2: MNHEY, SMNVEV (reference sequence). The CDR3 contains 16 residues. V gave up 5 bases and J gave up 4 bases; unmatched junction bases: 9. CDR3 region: CASSGGTGGGLETQYF. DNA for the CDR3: TGTGCCAGCAGTGGCGGGACAGGGGGTGGTCTAGAGACCCAGTACTTC.

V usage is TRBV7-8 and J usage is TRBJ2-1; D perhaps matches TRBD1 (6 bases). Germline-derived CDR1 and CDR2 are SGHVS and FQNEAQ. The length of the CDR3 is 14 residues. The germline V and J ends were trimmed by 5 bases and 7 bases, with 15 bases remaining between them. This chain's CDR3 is CASSPQGLRNEQFF. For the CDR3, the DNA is TGTGCCAGCAGCCCACAGGGATTGAGGAATGAGCAGTTCTTC. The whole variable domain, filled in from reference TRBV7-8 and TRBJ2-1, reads GAGVSQSPRYKVAKRGQDVALRCDPISGHVSLFWYQQALGQGPEFLTYFQNEAQLDKSGLPSDRFFAERPEGSVSTLKIQRTQQEDSAVYLCASSPQGLRNEQFFGPGTRLTVL.

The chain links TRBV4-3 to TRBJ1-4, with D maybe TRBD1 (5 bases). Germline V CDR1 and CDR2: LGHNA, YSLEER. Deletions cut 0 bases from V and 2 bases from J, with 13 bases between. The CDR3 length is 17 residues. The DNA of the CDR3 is TGCGCCAGCAGCCAAGATTATCGTCAGGGCACTAATGAAAAACTGTTTTTT. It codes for CASSQDYRQGTNEKLFF.

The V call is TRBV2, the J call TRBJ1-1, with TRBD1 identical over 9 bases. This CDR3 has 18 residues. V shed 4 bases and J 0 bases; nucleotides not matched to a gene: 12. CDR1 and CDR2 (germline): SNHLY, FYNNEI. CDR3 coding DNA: TGTGCCAGCAGTGGACCAACAGGGGGCGAAATCATGAACACTGAAGCTTTCTTT. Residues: CASSGPTGGEIMNTEAFF.

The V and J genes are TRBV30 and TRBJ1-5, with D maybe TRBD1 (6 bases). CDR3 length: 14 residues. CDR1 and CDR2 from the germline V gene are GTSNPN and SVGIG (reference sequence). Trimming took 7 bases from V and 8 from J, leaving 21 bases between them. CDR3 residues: CAYQETGLGEPQHF. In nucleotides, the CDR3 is TGTGCCTACCAAGAAACAGGGTTGGGGGAGCCCCAGCATTTT.

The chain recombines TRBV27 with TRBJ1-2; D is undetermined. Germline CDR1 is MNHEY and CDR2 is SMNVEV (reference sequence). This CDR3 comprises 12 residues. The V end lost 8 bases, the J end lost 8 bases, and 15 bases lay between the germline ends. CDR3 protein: CASSRFGDGYTF. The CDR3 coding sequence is TGTGCCAGCTCCCGGTTCGGAGACGGCTACACCTTC.

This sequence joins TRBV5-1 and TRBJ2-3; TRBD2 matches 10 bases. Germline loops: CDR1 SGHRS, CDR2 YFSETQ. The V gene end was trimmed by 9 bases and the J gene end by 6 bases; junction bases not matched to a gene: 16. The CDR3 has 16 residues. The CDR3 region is CATPSTLAGGTDTQYF. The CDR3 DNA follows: TGCGCCACCCCGAGCACTTTAGCGGGGGGTACGGATACGCAGTATTTT.

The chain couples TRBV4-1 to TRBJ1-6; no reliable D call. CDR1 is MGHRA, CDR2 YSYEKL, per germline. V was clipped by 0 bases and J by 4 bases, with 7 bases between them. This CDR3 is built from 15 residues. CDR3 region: CASSQDTGYNSPLHF. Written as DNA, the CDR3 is TGCGCCAGCAGCCAAGATACGGGTTATAATTCACCCCTCCACTTT.

Written as DNA, the CDR3 is TGTGCCAGCACTCCGGACAGGGCCGGCACAGATACGCAGTATTTT. Protein: CASTPDRAGTDTQYF. This chain uses TRBV6-1 with TRBJ2-3; 8 nucleotides agree with TRBD1. This CDR3 spans 15 amino acids. CDR1 MNHNS and CDR2 SASEGT come from the germline V gene. Losses at the gene ends were 7 bases for V and 1 base for J; bases not matched to a gene: 7.

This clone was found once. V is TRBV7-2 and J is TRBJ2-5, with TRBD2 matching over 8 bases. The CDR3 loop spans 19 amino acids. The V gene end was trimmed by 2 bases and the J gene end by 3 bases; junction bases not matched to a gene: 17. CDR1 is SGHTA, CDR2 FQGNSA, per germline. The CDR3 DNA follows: TGTGCCAGCAGCTTACTTGAGTTTGGTCGGGGGGGGCATGAAGAGACCCAGTACTTC. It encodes CASSLLEFGRGGHEETQYF.

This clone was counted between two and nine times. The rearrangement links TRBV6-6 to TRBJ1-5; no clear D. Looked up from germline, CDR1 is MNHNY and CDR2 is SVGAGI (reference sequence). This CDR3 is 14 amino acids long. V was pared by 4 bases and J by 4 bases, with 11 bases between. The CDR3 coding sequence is TGTGCCAGCAGTTCCTCCCAGTGGAATCAGCCCCAGCATTTT. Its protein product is CASSSSQWNQPQHF.

Here the CDR3 reads CASSFENYYNEQFF. In DNA form, the CDR3 reads TGTGCCAGCAGTTTCGAGAACTACTACAATGAGCAGTTCTTC. This sequence joins TRBV28 and TRBJ2-1; D call uncertain. Per germline, CDR1 MDHEN and CDR2 SYDVKM. V lost 3 bases, J lost 3 bases, and 9 bases lay in between. The CDR3 runs to 14 residues.

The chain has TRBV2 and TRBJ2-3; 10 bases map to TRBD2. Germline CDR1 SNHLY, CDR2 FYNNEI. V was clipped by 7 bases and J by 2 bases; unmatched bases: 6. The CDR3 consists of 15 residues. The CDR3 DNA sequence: TGTGCCAGCATGGTAGCGGGGGGAATCACAGATACGCAGTATTTT. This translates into CASMVAGGITDTQYF.

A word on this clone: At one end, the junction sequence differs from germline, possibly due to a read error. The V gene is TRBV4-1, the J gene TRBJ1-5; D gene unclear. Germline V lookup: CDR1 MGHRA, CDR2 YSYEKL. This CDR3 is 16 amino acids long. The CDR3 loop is CASRQVATGSNQPQHF. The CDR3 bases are TGCGCCAGCCGCCAAGTCGCGACTGGGAGCAATCAGCCCCAGCATTTT.

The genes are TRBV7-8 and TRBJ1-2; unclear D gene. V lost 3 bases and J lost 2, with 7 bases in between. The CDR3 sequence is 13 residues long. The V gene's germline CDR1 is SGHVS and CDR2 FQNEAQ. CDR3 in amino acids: CASSFKENYGYTF. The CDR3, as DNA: TGTGCCAGCAGCTTTAAAGAGAACTATGGCTACACCTTC.

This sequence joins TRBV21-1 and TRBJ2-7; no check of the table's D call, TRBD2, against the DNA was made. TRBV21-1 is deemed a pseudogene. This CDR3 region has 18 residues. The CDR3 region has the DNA TGTGCCAGCAGCGCAAGTAAGGGACTAGCGGGGGGAACGGGCGAGCAGTACGTC. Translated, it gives CASSASKGLAGGTGEQYV.

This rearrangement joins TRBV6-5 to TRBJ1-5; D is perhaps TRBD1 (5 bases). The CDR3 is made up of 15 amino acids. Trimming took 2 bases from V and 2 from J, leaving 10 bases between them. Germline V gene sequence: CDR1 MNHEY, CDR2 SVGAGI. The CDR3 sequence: CASSYGAGGNQPQHF. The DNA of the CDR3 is TGTGCCAGCAGTTACGGGGCAGGCGGCAATCAGCCCCAGCATTTT.

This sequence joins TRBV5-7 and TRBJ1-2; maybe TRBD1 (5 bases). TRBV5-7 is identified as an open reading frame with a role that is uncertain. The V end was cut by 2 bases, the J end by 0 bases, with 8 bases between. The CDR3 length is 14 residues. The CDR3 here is CASSLGEANYGYTF. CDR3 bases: TGTGCCAGCAGCTTAGGGGAAGCTAACTATGGCTACACCTTC.

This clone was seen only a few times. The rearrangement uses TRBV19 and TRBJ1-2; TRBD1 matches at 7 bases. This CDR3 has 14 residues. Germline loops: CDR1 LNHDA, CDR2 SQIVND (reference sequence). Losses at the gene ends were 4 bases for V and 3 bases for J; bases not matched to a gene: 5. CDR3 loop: CASSRTGDDYGYTF. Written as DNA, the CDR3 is TGTGCCAGTAGTAGGACAGGCGATGACTATGGCTACACCTTC. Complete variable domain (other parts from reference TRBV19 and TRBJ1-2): DGGITQSPKYLFRKEGQNVTLSCEQNLNHDAMYWYRQDPGQGLRLIYYSQIVNDFQKGDIAEGYSVSREKKESFPLTVTSAQKNPTAFYLCASSRTGDDYGYTFGSGTRLTVV.

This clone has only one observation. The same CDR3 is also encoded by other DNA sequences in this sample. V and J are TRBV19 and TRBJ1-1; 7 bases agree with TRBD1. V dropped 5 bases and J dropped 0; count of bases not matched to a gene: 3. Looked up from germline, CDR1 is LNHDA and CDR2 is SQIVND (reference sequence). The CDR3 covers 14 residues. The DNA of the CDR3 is TGTGCCAGTAGTTTACAGGGGATGAACACTGAAGCTTTCTTT. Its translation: CASSLQGMNTEAFF. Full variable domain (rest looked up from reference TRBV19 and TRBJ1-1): DGGITQSPKYLFRKEGQNVTLSCEQNLNHDAMYWYRQDPGQGLRLIYYSQIVNDFQKGDIAEGYSVSREKKESFPLTVTSAQKNPTAFYLCASSLQGMNTEAFFGQGTRLTVV.

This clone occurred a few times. The CDR3 loop is CASSQGTPNTEAFF. CDR3 bases: TGCGCCAGCAGCCAGGGGACACCGAACACTGAAGCTTTCTTT. The rearrangement uses TRBV4-1 and TRBJ1-1, with D possibly TRBD1 on 6 matching bases. The CDR3 sequence is 14 residues long. Germline CDR1 MGHRA, CDR2 YSYEKL. Trimming took 3 bases from V and 1 from J, leaving 9 bases between them.

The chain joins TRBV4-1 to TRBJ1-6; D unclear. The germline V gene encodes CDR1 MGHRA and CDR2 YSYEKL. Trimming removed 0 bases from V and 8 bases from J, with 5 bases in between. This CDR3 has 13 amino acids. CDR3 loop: CASSQDQDSPLHF. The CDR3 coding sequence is TGCGCCAGCAGCCAAGATCAGGATTCACCCCTCCACTTT.

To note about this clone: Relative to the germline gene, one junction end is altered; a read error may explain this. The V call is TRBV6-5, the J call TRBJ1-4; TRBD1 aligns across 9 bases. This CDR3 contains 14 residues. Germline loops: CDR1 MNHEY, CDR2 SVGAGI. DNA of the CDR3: TGTGCCAGCAGTTACGGGACAGGGAGTGAAAAACTGCTTTTT. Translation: CASSYGTGSEKLLF.

The CDR3 reads CASTGVQTREQFF. The CDR3 bases are TGTGCCAGCACCGGCGTTCAGACTCGCGAGCAGTTCTTC. V usage is TRBV28 and J usage is TRBJ2-1; no definite D call. CDR3 length equals 13 residues. CDR1 MDHEN and CDR2 SYDVKM come from the germline V gene. Trimming took 7 bases from V and 10 from J, leaving 17 bases between them.

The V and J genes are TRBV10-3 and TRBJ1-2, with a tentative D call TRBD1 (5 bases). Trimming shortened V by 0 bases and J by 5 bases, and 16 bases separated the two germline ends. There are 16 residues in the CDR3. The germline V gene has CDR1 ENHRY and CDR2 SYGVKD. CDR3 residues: CAISESAGGERYGYTF. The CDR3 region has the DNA TGTGCCATCAGTGAGTCGGCCGGGGGGGAGAGGTATGGCTACACCTTC.